This entry is about one T cell receptor beta chain. What this receptor recognizes is not known. The junction shows a germline mismatch at one end, possibly a read error. Patients with a history of autoimmune disease or receiving systemic immunosuppression were excluded from the trial. In every dose cohort, peripheral blood was drawn for TCR sequencing at baseline, cycle 4 day 1, and cycle 7 day 1. Samples came from an open-label, multicenter, first-in-human phase I dose-escalation trial of ivuxolimab. The trial enrolled adults with locally advanced or metastatic head and neck squamous cell, hepatocellular, melanoma or renal cell carcinoma. Before TCR sequencing, CD4+ T cells and CD8+ T cells from peripheral blood were sorted into separate populations. The CDR3 goes from the cysteine to the phenylalanine over 17 residues. The kept DNA is CDR3 alone, 51 bases in frame from the first base. The germline V gene specifies LGHNA as CDR1 and YSLEER as CDR2.

This entry is derived from a study of OX40 agonist ivuxolimab in advanced cancers. For the study in its entirety: Ivuxolimab, which targeted the costimulatory receptor OX40 (CD134), was an agonistic, fully human IgG2 monoclonal antibody. The purpose of peripheral TCRbeta sequencing was to test whether ivuxolimab changed TCR sequence diversity and led to clonal T-cell expansion. Intravenous ivuxolimab was administered to patients every 2 weeks at six dose levels: 0.01, 0.1, 0.3, 1.5, 3 and 10 mg/kg. Patients were allowed to have had prior anti-PD-1, anti-PD-L1 or anti-CTLA-4 therapy, and roughly 40% of the dose-escalation patients had previously received checkpoint inhibitors. Partial responses were achieved by three dose-escalation patients, of whom one had hepatocellular carcinoma and two had cutaneous melanoma. The paper describes the monotherapy dose-escalation part (N = 52 patients) of the phase I trial of ivuxolimab. A male proportion of about 79% and a mean age of approximately 55 years, ranging from about 23 to 90, were recorded for the dose-escalation cohort. Among the roughly 50 dose-escalation patients, approximately 20 had hepatocellular carcinoma, about 15 melanoma, 9 renal cell carcinoma and 9 head and neck cancer.

Genomic DNA was isolated from the sorted cells so that the TCRbeta CDR3 region could be sequenced. TCRbeta CDR3 regions were sequenced using the immunoSEQ Assay. As stored in TCRdb, this immuneACCESS dataset retains in-frame rearrangements with V and J assigned. A fraction of the clones does not appear; measured against another copy, unresolved V genes explain less than half of the discrepancy, and the remainder lacks a known reason. The sample records just under 85,000 clones, around four fifths of which are singletons. The biggest ten clones account for about 0.8% of the sample. Paper-wide results and their limitations: Which antigens the clonally expanded peripheral T cells were specific for was not determined. At doses from 0.1 to 3.0 mg/kg, clonal expansion was seen in both CD4+ and CD8+ blood T cells between baseline and week 6. After ivuxolimab, CD8+ T cells had more expanded clones than CD4+ T cells on average. Low levels of normalized T-cell clonal expansion were also seen in some nonresponding patients. Partial responders in the 0.1-3.0 mg/kg groups had among the lowest normalized peripheral clonal expansion, especially among CD8+ T cells.

The receptor's source is an adult with an advanced solid tumor such as melanoma, head and neck, liver or kidney cancer. The sequenced sample was CD4+ or CD8+ T cells sorted from blood, obtained in a trial of the OX40 agonist ivuxolimab. The chain is encoded by TRBV4-3 joined to TRBJ2-7; the D gene assignment is ambiguous. At the DNA level, the sequence is TGCGCCAGCAACCAAGTAAAGGCGACCGCTCTCCTCTACGAGCAGTACTTC. Its amino acids are CASNQVKATALLYEQYF.